This paragraph covers one T cell receptor (beta chain) sequence. Its recognized antigen is unknown. No qualities accompany the bases; no much larger clone lies one base away. TCRbeta CDR3 regions were amplified from genomic DNA by means of the immunoSEQ Assay, a bias-controlled multiplex PCR. In the paper's pipeline: Within the assay, amplification of reference gene primers was used to estimate how many nucleated cells each sample contained. Sequence reads were collapsed and filtered to measure the absolute abundance of every unique TCRbeta CDR3 rearrangement. For each sample, productive Simpson clonality was calculated as the square root of Simpson's diversity index over productive rearrangements. The table was pulled from immuneACCESS by TCRdb, which kept in-frame rearrangements only. Such tables lose some clones; where checked, under half of the loss comes from unresolved V genes, and the rest has no known cause. V and J calls plus clone size are reproduced from that table; the DNA served to infer D and trimming. A total of some 240,000 clones appear in this sample, nearly 90% of them only once. The ten largest account for 4% to 5% of the sample.

The record originates from a study of blood T cell repertoires in COVID-19 (dated by TCRdb to about 2020). In terms of the full investigation: Samples covering the acute and convalescent phases of COVID-19 were provided by collaborators in the United States, Italy and Spain. The material from the prospective study consisted of cDNA or gDNA derived from T cells, B-cell-depleted T cells, or PBMCs. Deeply sampled blood TCRbeta repertoires from subjects exposed to, actively infected with, or recovered from COVID-19 were included in the dataset. The repertoires were released in a freely available public database meant as a resource for research on the immune response to SARS-CoV-2. The samples were drawn from the first 160 participants of the ongoing ImmuneRACE study and from 1,254 subjects provided by 6 global collaborators. The sample metadata nearly always contained a de-identified subject ID, COVID-19 status, age in years and sex. HLA class I and class II types, where available, came from metadata supplied by the sample provider rather than from assay-based typing. The full study reports these points: How much clinical and demographic metadata was included differed by source and by participant, and the metadata was provided uncurated.

A second Seattle source provided samples from volunteer blood donors who had recovered from COVID-19. Collaborating institutions collected whole blood in K2EDTA tubes following their own protocols. For TCRbeta analysis, collaborator samples were shipped as frozen whole blood, as isolated PBMCs, or as DNA extracted from either sample type. The CDR3 starts with the cysteine, ends with the phenylalanine, and has 17 residues. Only the CDR3 DNA stays, 51 bases, in frame from base 1. Rearrangement joined TRBV21-1 to TRBJ2-4; the table's D call, TRBD2, has no DNA check behind it. TRBV21-1 is a pseudogene locus. This clonotype was obtained from a woman in her thirties or forties who had recovered from COVID-19. Sequenced material: peripheral blood. The nucleotide sequence reads TGTGCCAGCAGCATGGGCCCACTCCTAGCAACCAAAAACATTCAGTACTTC. This codes for CASSMGPLLATKNIQYF.